This TCR beta chain was captured by sequencing in a study of a mutant IDH1 vaccine in newly diagnosed glioma. In the study overall: Standard pretreatment was either radiotherapy, temozolomide, or, for most, radiochemotherapy with temozolomide.

On this clone: What it binds is not known. Other DNA variants within this sample encode the same CDR3.

Time point of the sample: week 35, safety follow-up. Mutant IDH1 20-mer peptide, at 300 ug, made up each vaccine dose, with topical imiquimod. The germline V gene has CDR1 MRHNA and CDR2 SNTAGT. The CDR3 totals 15 residues. The V and J ends lost 0 bases and 4 bases, in that order; junction bases with no gene match: 1. Sequenced by immunoSEQ multiplex PCR; TCRdb stores in-frame clones only, minus some. The sample records tens of thousands of clones, 80% being singletons. This TCR came from a man aged 35 to 55 with glioma. Some clones in this sample may be carry-over from other donors' samples. The sample consisted of PBMCs, taken from a glioma patient whose treatment included an IDH1 peptide vaccine. The chain carries TRBV6-4 and TRBJ2-3, with 10 bases fitting TRBD2. The CDR3 reads CASSDSSGGADTQYF. The CDR3 nucleotides are TGTGCCAGCAGTGACTCGAGCGGGGGGGCAGATACGCAGTATTTT.